Listed below are T cell receptor beta chains from one sample, sequenced in a study of CD8+CD57+ T cells in acquired aplastic anemia. From the reads, TCRdb called clonotypes with MiXCR, one entry per CDR3 protein. The sample lists some 20,000 distinct CDR3 sequences; 40% were seen once. Material: CD8+CD57+ T cells sorted from PBMCs. The receptors derive from a human donor with aplastic anemia. CDR3s include the opening cysteine and the closing phenylalanine or tryptophan. The D gene is left open where the match is weak. Clone sizes are given selectively: once, few, many, or a class where the clone is expanded.

abundance	j_gene	v_gene	d_gene	CDR3nt	CDR3aa
-	TRBJ2-3	TRBV20-1	-	TGCAGTGCTAGAGATCCCCCCGTTAGCGGGACAGGGACAGATACGCAGTATTTT	CSARDPPVSGTGTDTQYF
-	TRBJ1-3	TRBV4-1	-	TGCGCCAGCAGCCAGGACAGTAGCTCTGGAAACACCATATATTTT	CASSQDSSSGNTIYF
-	TRBJ1-1	TRBV20-1	TRBD1	TGCAGTGCTAGACCCTTGGACAGGCCTGAAGCTTTCTTT	CSARPLDRPEAFF
-	TRBJ1-2	TRBV27	-	TGTGCCAGCAGAGCTCCCGGGACTGGCTATGGCTACACCTTC	CASRAPGTGYGYTF
few	TRBJ2-2	TRBV24-1	TRBD1	TGTGCCACCAGTGATTCCGGACAGGGCCCCTACACCGGGGAGCTGTTTTTT	CATSDSGQGPYTGELFF
-	TRBJ2-7	TRBV15	TRBD1	TGTGCCACCAGACAGGGGGTTTCCTACGAGCAGTACTTC	CATRQGVSYEQYF
-	TRBJ2-1	TRBV5-8	-	TGTGCCAGCAGCCCGGCGGGGATTAAGGATAATGAGCAGTTCTTC	CASSPAGIKDNEQFF
few	TRBJ2-3	TRBV7-9	-	TGTGCCAGCAGCCCAGACAGGAATACGCAGTATTTT	CASSPDRNTQYF
-	TRBJ1-1	TRBV7-2	-	TGTGCCAGCAGCTTAGAGGTCTGGGGGGCGCAGGCTGAAGCTTTCTTT	CASSLEVWGAQAEAFF
-	TRBJ1-1	TRBV10-3	-	TGTGCCATCAGTGCCCAGGGGATAGCTGAAGCTTTCTTT	CAISAQGIAEAFF
-	TRBJ2-2	TRBV5-1	TRBD1	TGCGCCAGCAGTCGTCAGCCTCCGGGACAGGGAGGGAACGGGGAGCTGTTTTTT	CASSRQPPGQGGNGELFF
once	TRBJ1-6	TRBV5-1	-	TGCGCCGGCAGCTTGGGAGTGACTTTCTCCTATAATTCACCCCTCCACTTT	CAGSLGVTFSYNSPLHF
-	TRBJ1-2	TRBV20-1	-	TGCAGTGCAACCCTTCGGGGGGGCCTCTATGGCTACACCTTC	CSATLRGGLYGYTF
-	TRBJ2-7	TRBV3-1	-	TGTGCCAGCAGCCAAGTGGGACACGAGCAGTACTTC	CASSQVGHEQYF
-	TRBJ2-3	TRBV9	-	TGTGCCAGCAGCTCGTCTGCAGAGTTGAGAACAGATACGCAGTATTTT	CASSSSAELRTDTQYF
many	TRBJ1-2	TRBV19	TRBD1	TGTGCCAGTAGTATAGATCTATCCGGGACAGGGTATGGCTACACCTTC	CASSIDLSGTGYGYTF
many	TRBJ2-3	TRBV20-1	TRBD1	TGCAGTGCTACCCTCGACAGGGTCGATACGCAGTATTTT	CSATLDRVDTQYF
few	TRBJ1-2	TRBV20-1	TRBD1	TGCAGTGCCCCCCAGGGGGGCTATGGCTACACCTTC	CSAPQGGYGYTF
-	TRBJ2-1	TRBV3-1	-	TGTGCCAGCAGCCAGGGCAATGAGCAGTTCTTC	CASSQGNEQFF
-	TRBJ2-1	TRBV6-4	TRBD2	TGTGCCAGCAGTGAATCCAGCGGGAGTAGGAATGAGCAGTTCTTC	CASSESSGSRNEQFF
medium-sized	TRBJ1-6	TRBV2	-	TGTGCCAGCAGTGAAACGGGCAGGGATAATTCACCCCTCCACTTT	CASSETGRDNSPLHF
few	TRBJ2-3	TRBV5-1	TRBD2	TGCGCCAGCAGCTTAGCGGGGGGGCAAGTAGATACGCAGTATTTT	CASSLAGGQVDTQYF
once	TRBJ1-2	TRBV6-1	-	TGTGCCAGCAGTGAAGTTAGACGAGGCTACACCTTC	CASSEVRRGYTF